Below are 4 T cell receptor beta chains sequenced from a single sample in a study of blood T cells in healthy people across ages. Primed by a sample-barcoded 5' primer and a J-beta primer mix, a second PCR proceeded for about 7 to 11 cycles. TCRdb re-called the 5' RACE reads through MiXCR, storing one row per CDR3 protein. The sample lists approximately 1.5 million distinct CDR3 sequences; roughly 30% were seen once. The material sequenced was blood. These receptors were taken from a woman in her 30s in good health.

The rearrangement uses TRBV6-2 or TRBV6-3 and TRBJ2-7, with TRBD2 matching over 7 bases. J gave up 3 bases and V 6 bases, and 8 bases lay outside the gene matches. Germline V gene lookup returns CDR1 MNHEY and CDR2 SVGEGT. The CDR3 runs 14 residues. In nucleotides, the CDR3 is TGTGCCAGCAGGGAGAGCGGGGCGCGCTACGAGCAGTACTTC. This sequence encodes CASRESGARYEQYF.

In this sample, this clonotype turned up a few times. The chain uses TRBV20-1 and TRBJ1-2, with D unclear. Trimming cost V 3 bases and J 2 bases, with 16 bases left between them. This CDR3 region has 15 residues. The germline CDR1 and CDR2 sequences are DFQATT and SNEGSKA (reference sequence). The DNA of the CDR3 is TGCAGTGCTAGGGCCGTGGAGTTGGTAAACTATGGCTACACCTTC. Translation gives CSARAVELVNYGYTF.

This chain links TRBV7-2 with TRBJ1-5; the D is unclear. From germline, CDR1 is SGHTA and CDR2 FQGNSA. This CDR3 is 14 amino acids long. Trimming removed 1 base from V and 5 bases from J, with 9 bases in between. CDR3 sequence: CASSLGMFDQPQHF. The DNA of the CDR3 is TGTGCCAGCAGCTTAGGCATGTTTGATCAGCCCCAGCATTTT. The complete variable domain, with remaining parts taken from reference TRBV7-2 and TRBJ1-5, reads GAGVSQSPSNKVTEKGKDVELRCDPISGHTALYWYRQSLGQGLEFLIYFQGNSAPDKSGLPSDRFSAERTGGSVSTLTIQRTQQEDSAVYLCASSLGMFDQPQHFGDGTRLSIL.

This clonotype was observed a few times. This chain connects TRBV12-5 to TRBJ2-4; D unclear. The V end lost 0 bases, the J end lost 2 bases, and 11 bases lay between the germline ends. The CDR3 consists of 16 residues. Germline CDR1 and CDR2: LGHNT and FRNRAP. CDR3 sequence reads: CASGLVRPSTKNIQYF. CDR3 DNA sequence: TGTGCTAGTGGTTTGGTACGTCCCTCGACCAAAAACATTCAGTACTTC.